One and the same sample provided the 2 T cell receptor beta chains below, sequenced in a study of regulatory T cells in long-lasting Graves disease. The sample's time point: newly diagnosed GD, antithyroid drugs for less than 3 months. The authors made the TCR library using RNA they extracted from PBMCs. Sequencing libraries for TCR beta were prepared with iRepertoire HTBI primers and Arm-PCR of CDR3 regions. TCRdb redid the calling of the multiplex PCR reads with MiXCR, one entry per CDR3 protein. The table lists 350,000 to 500,000 distinct CDR3 sequences, around 17% of them singletons. These same data were also listed under a study on T cells in Graves' hyperthyroidism and ophthalmopathy.

The source material was peripheral blood mononuclear cells (PBMCs), sampled at new diagnosis, from a patient treated with antithyroid drugs. These receptors all come from a woman aged 25 to 39 with Graves disease.

This clonotype came up many times. This sequence joins TRBV11-3 and TRBJ2-2, with 11 bases matching TRBD2. Losses at the gene ends were 4 bases for V and 6 bases for J; bases not matched to a gene: 1. This CDR3 spans 14 amino acids. Per germline, CDR1 SGHNT and CDR2 YENEEA. CDR3 DNA sequence: TGTGCCAGCAGCTCTAGCGGGAGGCCCGGGGAGCTGTTTTTT. Amino acids: CASSSSGRPGELFF.

This clonotype was seen ten or more times. The chain uses TRBV9 and TRBJ2-7; a possible D gene is TRBD1 (5 bases). CDR1 and CDR2 (germline): SGDLS, YYNGEE. This CDR3 contains 15 residues. The germline V and J ends were trimmed by 1 base and 0 bases, with 11 bases remaining between them. The CDR3 protein is CASSVRGVSSYEQYF. The CDR3 DNA sequence: TGTGCCAGCAGCGTAAGGGGCGTAAGCTCCTACGAGCAGTACTTC.